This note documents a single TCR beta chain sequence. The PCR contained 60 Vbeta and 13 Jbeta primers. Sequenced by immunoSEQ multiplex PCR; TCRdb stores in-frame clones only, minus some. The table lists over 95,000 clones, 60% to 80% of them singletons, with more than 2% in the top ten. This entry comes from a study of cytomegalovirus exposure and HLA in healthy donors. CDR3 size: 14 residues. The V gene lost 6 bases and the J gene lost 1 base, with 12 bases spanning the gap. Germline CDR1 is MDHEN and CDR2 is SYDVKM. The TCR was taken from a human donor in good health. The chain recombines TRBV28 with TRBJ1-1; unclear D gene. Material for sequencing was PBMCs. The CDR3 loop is CASSPGRENTEAFF. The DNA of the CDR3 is TGTGCCAGCAGCCCCGGACGGGAGAACACTGAAGCTTTCTTT.